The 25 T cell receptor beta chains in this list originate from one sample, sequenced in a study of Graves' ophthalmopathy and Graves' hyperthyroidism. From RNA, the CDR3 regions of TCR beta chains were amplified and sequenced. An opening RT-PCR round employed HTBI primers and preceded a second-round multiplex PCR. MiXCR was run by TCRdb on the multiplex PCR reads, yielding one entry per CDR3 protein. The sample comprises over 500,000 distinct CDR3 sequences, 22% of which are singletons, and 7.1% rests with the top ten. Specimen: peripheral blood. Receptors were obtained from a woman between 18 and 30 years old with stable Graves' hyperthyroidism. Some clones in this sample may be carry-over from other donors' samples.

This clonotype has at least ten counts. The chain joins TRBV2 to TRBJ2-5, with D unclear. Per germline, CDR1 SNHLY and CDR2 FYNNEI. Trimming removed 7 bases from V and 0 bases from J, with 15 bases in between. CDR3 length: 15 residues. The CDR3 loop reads CASTLGSAHQETQYF. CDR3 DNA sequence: TGTGCCAGCACCCTCGGAAGCGCACACCAAGAGACCCAGTACTTC.

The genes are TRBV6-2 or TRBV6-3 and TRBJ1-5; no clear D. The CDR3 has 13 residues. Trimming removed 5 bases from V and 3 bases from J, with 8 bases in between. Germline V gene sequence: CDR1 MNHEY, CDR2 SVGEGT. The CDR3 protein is CASSQLYNQPQHF. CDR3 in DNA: TGTGCCAGCAGTCAACTCTACAATCAGCCCCAGCATTTT.

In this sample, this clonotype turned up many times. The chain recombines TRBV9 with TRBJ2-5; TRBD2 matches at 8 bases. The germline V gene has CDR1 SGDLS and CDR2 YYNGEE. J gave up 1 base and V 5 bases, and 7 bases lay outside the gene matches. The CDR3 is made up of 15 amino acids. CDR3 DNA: TGTGCCAGCAGTTCCGGGGGGACTAGCCAAGAGACCCAGTACTTC. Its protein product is CASSSGGTSQETQYF.

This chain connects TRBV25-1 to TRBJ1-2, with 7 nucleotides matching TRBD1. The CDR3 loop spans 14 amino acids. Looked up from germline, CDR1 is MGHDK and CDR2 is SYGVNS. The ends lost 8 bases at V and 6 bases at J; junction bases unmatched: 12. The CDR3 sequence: CASLPPDRRHGYTF. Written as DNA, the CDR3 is TGTGCCAGCCTCCCCCCGGACAGGCGGCATGGCTACACCTTC.

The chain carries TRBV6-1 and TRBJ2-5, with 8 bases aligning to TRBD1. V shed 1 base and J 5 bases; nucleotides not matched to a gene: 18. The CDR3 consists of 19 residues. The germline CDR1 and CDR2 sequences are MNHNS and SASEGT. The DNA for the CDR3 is TGTGCCAGCAGTGAAGGCTTTTGGACAGGGATGAGACGAGGGGAGACCCAGTACTTC. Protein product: CASSEGFWTGMRRGETQYF.

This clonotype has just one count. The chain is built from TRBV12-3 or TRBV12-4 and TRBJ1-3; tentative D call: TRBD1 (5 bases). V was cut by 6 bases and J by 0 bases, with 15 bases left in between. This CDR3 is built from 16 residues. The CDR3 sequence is CASRDTGHLSGNTIYF. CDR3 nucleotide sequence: TGTGCCAGCAGAGATACTGGACACCTCTCTGGAAACACCATATATTTT.

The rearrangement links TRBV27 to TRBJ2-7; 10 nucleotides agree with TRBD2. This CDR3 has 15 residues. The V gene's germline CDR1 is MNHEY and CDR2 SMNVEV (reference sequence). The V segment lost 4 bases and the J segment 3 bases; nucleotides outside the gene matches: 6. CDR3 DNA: TGTGCCAGCAGTTCCGGACTAGCGGTCAACTACGAGCAGTACTTC. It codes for CASSSGLAVNYEQYF.

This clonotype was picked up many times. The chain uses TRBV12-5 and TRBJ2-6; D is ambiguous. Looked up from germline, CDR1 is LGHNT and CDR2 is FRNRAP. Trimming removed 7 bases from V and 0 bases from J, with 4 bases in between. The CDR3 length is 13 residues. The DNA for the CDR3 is TGTGCTAGTGTAAACTCTGGGGCCAACGTCCTGACTTTC. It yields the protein CASVNSGANVLTF.

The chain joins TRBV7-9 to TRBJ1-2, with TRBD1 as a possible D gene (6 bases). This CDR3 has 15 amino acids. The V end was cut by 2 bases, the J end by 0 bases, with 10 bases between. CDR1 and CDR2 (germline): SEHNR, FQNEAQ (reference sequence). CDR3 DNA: TGTGCCAGCAGCTTAAGGCCAGGGGCTAACTATGGCTACACCTTC. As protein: CASSLRPGANYGYTF. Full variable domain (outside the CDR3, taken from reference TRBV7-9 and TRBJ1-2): DTGVSQNPRHKITKRGQNVTFRCDPISEHNRLYWYRQTLGQGPEFLTYFQNEAQLEKSRLLSDRFSAERPKGSFSTLEIQRTEQGDSAMYLCASSLRPGANYGYTFGSGTRLTVV.

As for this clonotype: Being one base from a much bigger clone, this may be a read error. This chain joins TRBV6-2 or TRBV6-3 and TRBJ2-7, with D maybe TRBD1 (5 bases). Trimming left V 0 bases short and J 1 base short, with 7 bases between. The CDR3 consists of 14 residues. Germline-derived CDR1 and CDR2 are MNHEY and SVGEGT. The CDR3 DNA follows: TGTGCCAGCAGTTACTCGACAGAATCCTACGAGCAGTACTTC. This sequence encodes CASSYSTESYEQYF.

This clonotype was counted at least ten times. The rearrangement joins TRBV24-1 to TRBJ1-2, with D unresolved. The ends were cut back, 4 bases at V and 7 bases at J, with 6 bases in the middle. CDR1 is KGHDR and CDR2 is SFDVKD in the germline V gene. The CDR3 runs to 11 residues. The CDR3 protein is CATSDPFGYTF. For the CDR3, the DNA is TGTGCCACCAGTGACCCCTTTGGCTACACCTTC.

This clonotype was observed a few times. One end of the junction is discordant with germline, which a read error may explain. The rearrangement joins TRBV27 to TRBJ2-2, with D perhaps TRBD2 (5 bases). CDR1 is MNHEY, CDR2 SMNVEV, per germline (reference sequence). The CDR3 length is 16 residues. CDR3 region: CASSFLHFRPAGELVF. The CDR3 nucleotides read TGTGCCAGCAGTTTTCTCCACTTTCGGCCCGCCGGGGAGCTGGTTTTT.

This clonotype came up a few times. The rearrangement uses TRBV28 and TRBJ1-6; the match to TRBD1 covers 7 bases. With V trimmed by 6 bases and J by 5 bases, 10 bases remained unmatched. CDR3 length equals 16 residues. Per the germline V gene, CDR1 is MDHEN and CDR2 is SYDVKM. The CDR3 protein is CASRRGPRDDNSPLHF. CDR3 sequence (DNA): TGTGCCAGCAGGAGGGGGCCGCGGGATGATAATTCACCCCTCCACTTT.

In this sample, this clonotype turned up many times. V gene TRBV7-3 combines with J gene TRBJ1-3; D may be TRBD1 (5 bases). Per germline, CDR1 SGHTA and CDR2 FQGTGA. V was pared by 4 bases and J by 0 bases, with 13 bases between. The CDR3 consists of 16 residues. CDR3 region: CASSSLGGNSGNTIYF. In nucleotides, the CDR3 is TGTGCCAGCAGCTCCCTGGGGGGGAACTCTGGAAACACCATATATTTT.

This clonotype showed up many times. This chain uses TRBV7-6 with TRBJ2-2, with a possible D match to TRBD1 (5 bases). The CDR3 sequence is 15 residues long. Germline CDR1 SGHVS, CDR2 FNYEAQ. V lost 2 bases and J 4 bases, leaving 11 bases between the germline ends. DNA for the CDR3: TGTGCCAGCAGCTTAAAGGGGCGCAGCACCGGGGAGCTGTTTTTT. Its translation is CASSLKGRSTGELFF. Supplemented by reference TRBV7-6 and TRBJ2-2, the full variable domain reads GAGVSQSPRYKVTKRGQDVALRCDPISGHVSLYWYRQALGQGPEFLTYFNYEAQQDKSGLPNDRFSAERPEGSISTLTIQRTEQRDSAMYRCASSLKGRSTGELFFGEGSRLTVL.

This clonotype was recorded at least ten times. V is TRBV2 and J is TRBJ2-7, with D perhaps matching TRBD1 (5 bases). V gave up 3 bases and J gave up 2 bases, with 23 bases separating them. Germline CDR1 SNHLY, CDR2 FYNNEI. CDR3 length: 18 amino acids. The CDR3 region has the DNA TGTGCCAGCAGTGACTCTGCCCACCCCCCGACAGAGGCCTACGAGCAGTACTTC. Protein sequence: CASSDSAHPPTEAYEQYF. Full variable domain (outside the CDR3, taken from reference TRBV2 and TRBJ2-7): EPEVTQTPSHQVTQMGQEVILRCVPISNHLYFYWYRQILGQKVEFLVSFYNNEISEKSEIFDDQFSVERPDGSNFTLKIRSTKLEDSAMYFCASSDSAHPPTEAYEQYFGPGTRLTVT.

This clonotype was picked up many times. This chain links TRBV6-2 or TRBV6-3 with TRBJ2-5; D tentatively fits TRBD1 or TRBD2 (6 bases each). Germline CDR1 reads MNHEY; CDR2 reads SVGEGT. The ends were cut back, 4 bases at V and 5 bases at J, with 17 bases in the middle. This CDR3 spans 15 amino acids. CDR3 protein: CASSSVGGRYETQYF. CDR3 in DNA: TGTGCCAGCAGTTCGGTGGGGGGCCGCTATGAGACCCAGTACTTC.

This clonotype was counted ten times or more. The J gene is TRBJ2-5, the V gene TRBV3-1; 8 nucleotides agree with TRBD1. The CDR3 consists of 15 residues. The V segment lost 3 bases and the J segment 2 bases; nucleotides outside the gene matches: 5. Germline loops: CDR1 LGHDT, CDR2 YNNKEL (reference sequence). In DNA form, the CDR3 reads TGTGCCAGCAGCCACCACGGACAGGGACAAGAGACCCAGTACTTC. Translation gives CASSHHGQGQETQYF.

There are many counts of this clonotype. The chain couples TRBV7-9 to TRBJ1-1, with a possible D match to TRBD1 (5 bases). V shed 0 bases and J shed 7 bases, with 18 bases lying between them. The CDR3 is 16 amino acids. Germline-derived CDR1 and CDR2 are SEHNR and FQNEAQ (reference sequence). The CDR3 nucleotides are TGTGCCAGCAGCTTAGCGGGGGGGTTGAGGGACTTTGAAGCTTTCTTT. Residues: CASSLAGGLRDFEAFF.

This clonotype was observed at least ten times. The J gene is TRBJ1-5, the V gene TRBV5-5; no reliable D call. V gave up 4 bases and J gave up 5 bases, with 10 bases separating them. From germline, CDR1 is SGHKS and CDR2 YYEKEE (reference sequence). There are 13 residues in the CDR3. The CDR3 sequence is CASSLIEDQPQHF. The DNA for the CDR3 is TGTGCCAGCAGCCTTATAGAGGATCAGCCCCAGCATTTT. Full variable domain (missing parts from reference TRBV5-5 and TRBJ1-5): DAGVTQSPTHLIKTRGQQVTLRCSPISGHKSVSWYQQVLGQGPQFIFQYYEKEERGRGNFPDRFSARQFPNYSSELNVNALLLGDSALYLCASSLIEDQPQHFGDGTRLSIL.

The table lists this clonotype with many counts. The CDR3 reads CASTRGLAGRYEQYF. The CDR3 DNA follows: TGCGCCAGCACCCGGGGACTAGCGGGAAGGTACGAGCAGTACTTC. V gene TRBV5-1 combines with J gene TRBJ2-7; 13 bases match TRBD2. The CDR3 totals 15 residues. CDR1 is SGHRS and CDR2 is YFSETQ in the germline V gene. V lost 6 bases, J lost 4 bases, and 7 bases stayed unmatched.

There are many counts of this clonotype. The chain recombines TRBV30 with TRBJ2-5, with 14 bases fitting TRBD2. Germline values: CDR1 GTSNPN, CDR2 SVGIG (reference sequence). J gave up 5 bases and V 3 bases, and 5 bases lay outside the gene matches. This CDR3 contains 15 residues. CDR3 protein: CAWRAGLAGVETQYF. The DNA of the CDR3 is TGTGCCTGGAGAGCGGGACTAGCGGGGGTGGAGACCCAGTACTTC.

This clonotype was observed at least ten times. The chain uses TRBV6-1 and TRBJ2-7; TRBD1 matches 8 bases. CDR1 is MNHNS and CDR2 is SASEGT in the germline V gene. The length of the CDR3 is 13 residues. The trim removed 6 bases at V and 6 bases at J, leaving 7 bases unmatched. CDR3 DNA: TGTGCCAGCAGAACTGGGACAGGCAGCGAGCAGTACTTC. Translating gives CASRTGTGSEQYF.

The CDR3 DNA reads TGCGCCAGCAGCTTTAAACAGGGGGCGGGGTACGAGCAGTACTTC. It translates to CASSFKQGAGYEQYF. The chain employs TRBV5-1 and TRBJ2-7; TRBD1 agrees at 9 bases. CDR1 is SGHRS, CDR2 YFSETQ, per germline. The V gene end was trimmed by 2 bases and the J gene end by 4 bases; junction bases not matched to a gene: 7. The CDR3 sequence is 15 residues long. Together with reference TRBV5-1 and TRBJ2-7, the CDR3 gives the full variable domain: KAGVTQTPRYLIKTRGQQVTLSCSPISGHRSVSWYQQTPGQGLQFLFEYFSETQRNKGNFPGRFSGRQFSNSRSEMNVSTLELGDSALYLCASSFKQGAGYEQYFGPGTRLTVT.

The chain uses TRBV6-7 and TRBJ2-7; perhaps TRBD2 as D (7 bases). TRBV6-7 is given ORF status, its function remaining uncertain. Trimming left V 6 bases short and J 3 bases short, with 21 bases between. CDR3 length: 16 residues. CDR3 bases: TGTGCCAGCAGCAGACTTGGGGGGGGCGTCTACTACGAGCAGTACTTC. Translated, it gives CASSRLGGGVYYEQYF.